This T cell receptor (beta chain) was sequenced during a study of T cells in Graves' hyperthyroidism and ophthalmopathy. Details on this clonotype: A junction end diverges from the germline sequence, so it may reflect a read error.

TCR beta CDR3 region amplification was performed from RNA transcripts. HTBI primers drove first-round RT-PCR of the TCR CDR3. TCRdb processed the multiplex PCR reads anew with MiXCR; each CDR3 protein has one entry. Altogether more than 500,000 distinct CDR3 sequences are present, 15% to 20% being singletons, with the ten largest covering over 25%. The sequence was collected from a woman younger than 45 with Graves' ophthalmopathy. What was sequenced was blood.

CDR3 nucleotides: TGTGCCAGCACTTACAGGGGGCCATACGAGCAGTACTTC. Translation gives CASTYRGPYEQYF. The chain joins TRBV6-2 or TRBV6-3 to TRBJ2-7; 9 bases fit TRBD1. The germline gives CDR1 MNHEY, CDR2 SVGEGT. The CDR3 consists of 13 residues.